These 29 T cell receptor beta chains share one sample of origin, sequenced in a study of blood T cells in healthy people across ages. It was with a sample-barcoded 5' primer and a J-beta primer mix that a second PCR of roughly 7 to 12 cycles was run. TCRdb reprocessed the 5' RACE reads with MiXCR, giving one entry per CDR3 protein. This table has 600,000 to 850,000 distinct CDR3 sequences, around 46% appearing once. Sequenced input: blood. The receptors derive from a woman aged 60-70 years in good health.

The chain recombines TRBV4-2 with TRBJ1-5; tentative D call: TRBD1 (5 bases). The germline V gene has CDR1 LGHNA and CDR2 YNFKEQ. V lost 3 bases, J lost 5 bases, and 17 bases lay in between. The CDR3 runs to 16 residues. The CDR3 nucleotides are TGTGCCAGCAGCCAGTGGTTGGGGGTGGAGGATCAGCCCCAGCATTTT. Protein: CASSQWLGVEDQPQHF.

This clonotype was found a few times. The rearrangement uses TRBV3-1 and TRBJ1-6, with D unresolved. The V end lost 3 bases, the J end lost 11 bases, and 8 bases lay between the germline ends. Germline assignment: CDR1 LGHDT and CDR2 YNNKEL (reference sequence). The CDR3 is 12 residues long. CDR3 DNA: TGTGCCAGCAGCCAGGGCGGAGCACCCCTCCACTTT. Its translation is CASSQGGAPLHF.

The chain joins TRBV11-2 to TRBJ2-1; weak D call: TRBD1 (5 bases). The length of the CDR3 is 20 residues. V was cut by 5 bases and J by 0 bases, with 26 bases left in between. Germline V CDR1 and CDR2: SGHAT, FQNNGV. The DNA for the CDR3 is TGTGCCAGCAGCCAAGCCCGGACAACGTTAGGGCGGAGCTCCTACAATGAGCAGTTCTTC. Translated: CASSQARTTLGRSSYNEQFF.

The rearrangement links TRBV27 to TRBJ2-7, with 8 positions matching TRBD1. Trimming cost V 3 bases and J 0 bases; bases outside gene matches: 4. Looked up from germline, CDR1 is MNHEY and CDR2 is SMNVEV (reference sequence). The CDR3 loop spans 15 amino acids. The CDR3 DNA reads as TGTGCCAGCAGTTTCAGTACAGGGGGCTCCTACGAGCAGTACTTC. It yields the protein CASSFSTGGSYEQYF.

Here the CDR3 reads CASSPSGNFYNEQYF. CDR3 nucleotide sequence: TGTGCCAGCAGTCCTAGCGGGAACTTCTACAATGAGCAGTACTTC. The chain employs TRBV6-2 or TRBV6-3 and TRBJ2-1; 9 nucleotides align to TRBD2. The J call may not be correct, given that the DNA end is closer to TRBJ2-7. Looked up from germline, CDR1 is MNHEY and CDR2 is SVGEGT. This CDR3 has 15 residues.

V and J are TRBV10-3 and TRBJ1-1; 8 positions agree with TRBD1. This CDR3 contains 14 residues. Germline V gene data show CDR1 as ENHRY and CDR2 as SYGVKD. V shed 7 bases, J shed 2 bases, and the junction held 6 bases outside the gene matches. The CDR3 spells CAIKDRVDNTEAFF. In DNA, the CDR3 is TGTGCCATCAAGGACAGGGTGGACAACACTGAAGCTTTCTTT.

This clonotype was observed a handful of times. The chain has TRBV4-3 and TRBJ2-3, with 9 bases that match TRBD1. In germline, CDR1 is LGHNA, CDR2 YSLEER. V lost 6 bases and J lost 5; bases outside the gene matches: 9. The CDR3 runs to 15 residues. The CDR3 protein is CASRETGGRGDTQYF. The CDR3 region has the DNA TGCGCCAGCAGAGAAACAGGGGGCCGAGGAGATACGCAGTATTTT.

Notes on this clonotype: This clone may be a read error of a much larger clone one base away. In nucleotides, the CDR3 is TGTGCCAGCAGCACCGGGACTAGCGGAGACAATGAGCAGTTCTTC. Protein sequence: CASSTGTSGDNEQFF. The rearrangement joins TRBV3-1 to TRBJ2-1; TRBD2 matches 11 bases. CDR1 LGHDT and CDR2 YNNKEL come from the germline V gene (reference sequence). The CDR3 is made up of 15 amino acids. V was clipped by 5 bases and J by 5 bases; unmatched bases: 5.

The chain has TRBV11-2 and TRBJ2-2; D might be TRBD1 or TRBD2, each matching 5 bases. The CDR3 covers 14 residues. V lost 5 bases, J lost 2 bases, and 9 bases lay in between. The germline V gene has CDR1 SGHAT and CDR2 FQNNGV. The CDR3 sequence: CASSRDHNTGELFF. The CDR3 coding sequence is TGTGCCAGCAGCCGGGACCATAACACCGGGGAGCTGTTTTTT.

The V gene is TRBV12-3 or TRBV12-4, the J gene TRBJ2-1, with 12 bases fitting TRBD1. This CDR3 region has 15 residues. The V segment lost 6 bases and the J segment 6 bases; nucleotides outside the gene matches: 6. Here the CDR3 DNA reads TGTGCCAGCAGGGGGGGACAGGGGGCCAGCAATGAGCAGTTCTTC. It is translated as CASRGGQGASNEQFF.

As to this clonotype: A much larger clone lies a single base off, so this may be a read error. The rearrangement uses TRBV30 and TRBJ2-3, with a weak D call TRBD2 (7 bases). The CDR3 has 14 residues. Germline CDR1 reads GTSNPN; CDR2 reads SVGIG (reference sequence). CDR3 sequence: CACQTAGDTDTRYF. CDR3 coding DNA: TGTGCCTGCCAGACCGCGGGGGACACAGATACGCGGTATTTT.

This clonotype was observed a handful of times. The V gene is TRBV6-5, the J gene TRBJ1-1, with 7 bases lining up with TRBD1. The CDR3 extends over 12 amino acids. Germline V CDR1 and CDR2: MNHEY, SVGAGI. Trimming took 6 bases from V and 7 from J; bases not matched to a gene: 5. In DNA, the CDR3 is TGTGCCAGCAGGTCAGGGGGAGGTGAAGCTTTCTTT. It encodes CASRSGGGEAFF.

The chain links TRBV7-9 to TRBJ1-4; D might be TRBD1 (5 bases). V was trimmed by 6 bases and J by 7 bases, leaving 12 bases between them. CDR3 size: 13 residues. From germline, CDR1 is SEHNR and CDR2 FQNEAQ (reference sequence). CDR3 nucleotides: TGTGCCAGCAGTGGGACGGTGACTGAAAAACTGTTTTTT. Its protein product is CASSGTVTEKLFF.

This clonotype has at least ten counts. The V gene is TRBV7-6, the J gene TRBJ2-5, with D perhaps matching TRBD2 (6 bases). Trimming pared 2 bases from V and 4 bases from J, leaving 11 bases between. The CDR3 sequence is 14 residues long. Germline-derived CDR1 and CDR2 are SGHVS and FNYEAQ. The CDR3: CASSLMAGLETQYF. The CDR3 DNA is TGTGCCAGCAGCTTAATGGCGGGGTTAGAGACCCAGTACTTC.

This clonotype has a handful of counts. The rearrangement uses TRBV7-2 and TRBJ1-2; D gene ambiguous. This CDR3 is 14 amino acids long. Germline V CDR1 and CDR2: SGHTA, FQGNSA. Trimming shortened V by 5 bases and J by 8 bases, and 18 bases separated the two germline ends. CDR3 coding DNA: TGTGCCAGCAGCGCTTACCCCTACACAGAAGGCTACACCTTC. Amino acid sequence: CASSAYPYTEGYTF.

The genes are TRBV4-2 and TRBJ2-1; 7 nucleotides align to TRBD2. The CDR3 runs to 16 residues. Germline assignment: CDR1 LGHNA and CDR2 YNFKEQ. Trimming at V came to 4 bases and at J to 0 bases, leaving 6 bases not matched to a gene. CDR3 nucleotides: TGTGCCAGCAGCCGAACCGGGACTAACTCCTACAATGAGCAGTTCTTC. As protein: CASSRTGTNSYNEQFF.

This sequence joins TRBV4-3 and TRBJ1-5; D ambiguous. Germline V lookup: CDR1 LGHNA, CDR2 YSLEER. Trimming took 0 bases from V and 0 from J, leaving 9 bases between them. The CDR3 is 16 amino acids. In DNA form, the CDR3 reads TGCGCCAGCAGCCAAGACGCGGGATTTAGCAATCAGCCCCAGCATTTT. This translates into CASSQDAGFSNQPQHF.

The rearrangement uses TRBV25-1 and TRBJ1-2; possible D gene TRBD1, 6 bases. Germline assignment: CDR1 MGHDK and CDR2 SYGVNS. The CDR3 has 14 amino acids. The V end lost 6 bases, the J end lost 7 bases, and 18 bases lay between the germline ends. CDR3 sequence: CASRGYGGRSGYTF. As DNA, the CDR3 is TGTGCCAGCAGGGGCTACGGGGGGCGCAGTGGCTACACCTTC.

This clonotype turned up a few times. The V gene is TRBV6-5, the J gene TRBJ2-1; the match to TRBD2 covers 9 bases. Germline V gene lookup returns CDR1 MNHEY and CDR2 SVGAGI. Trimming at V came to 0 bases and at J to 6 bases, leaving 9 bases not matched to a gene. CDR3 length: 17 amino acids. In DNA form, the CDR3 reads TGTGCCAGCAGTTACTCGAGGGCGGGAGGGCCCGGCAATGAGCAGTTCTTC. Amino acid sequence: CASSYSRAGGPGNEQFF.

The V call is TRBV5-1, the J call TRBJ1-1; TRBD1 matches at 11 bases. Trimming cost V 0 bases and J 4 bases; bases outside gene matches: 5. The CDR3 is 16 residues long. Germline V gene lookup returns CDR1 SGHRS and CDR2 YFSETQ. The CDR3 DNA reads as TGCGCCAGCAGCTTGGGGACAGGGGGCGCGGGCACTGAAGCTTTCTTT. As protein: CASSLGTGGAGTEAFF.

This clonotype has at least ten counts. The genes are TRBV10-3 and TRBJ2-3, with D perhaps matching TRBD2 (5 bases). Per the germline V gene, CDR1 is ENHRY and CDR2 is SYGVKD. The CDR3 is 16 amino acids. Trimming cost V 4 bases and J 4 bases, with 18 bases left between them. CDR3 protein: CAISGRLWTPSDTQYF. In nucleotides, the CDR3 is TGTGCCATCAGTGGGAGGCTCTGGACGCCGTCAGATACGCAGTATTTT.

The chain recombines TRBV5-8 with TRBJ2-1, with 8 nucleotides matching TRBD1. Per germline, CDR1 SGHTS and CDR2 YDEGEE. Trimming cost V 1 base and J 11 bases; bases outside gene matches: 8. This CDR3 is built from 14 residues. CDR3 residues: CASSLPDRACKQFF. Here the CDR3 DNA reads TGTGCCAGCAGCTTGCCGGACAGGGCTTGTAAGCAGTTCTTC. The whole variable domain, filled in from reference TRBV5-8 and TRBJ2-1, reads EAGVTQSPTHLIKTRGQQATLRCSPISGHTSVYWYQQALGLGLQFLLWYDEGEERNRGNFPPRFSGRQFPNYSSELNVNALELEDSALYLCASSLPDRACKQFFGPGTRLTVL.

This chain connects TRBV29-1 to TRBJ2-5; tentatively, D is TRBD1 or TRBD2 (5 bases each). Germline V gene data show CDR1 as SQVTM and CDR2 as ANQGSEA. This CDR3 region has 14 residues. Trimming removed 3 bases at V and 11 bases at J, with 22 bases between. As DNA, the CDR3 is TGCAGCGTTGAGGTTTACGGGGAGAGGGACGATCAGTACTTC. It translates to CSVEVYGERDDQYF. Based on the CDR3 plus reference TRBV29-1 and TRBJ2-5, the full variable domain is SAVISQKPSRDICQRGTSLTIQCQVDSQVTMMFWYRQQPGQSLTLIATANQGSEATYESGFVIDKFPISRPNLTFSTLTVSNMSPEDSSIYLCSVEVYGERDDQYFGPGTRLLVL.

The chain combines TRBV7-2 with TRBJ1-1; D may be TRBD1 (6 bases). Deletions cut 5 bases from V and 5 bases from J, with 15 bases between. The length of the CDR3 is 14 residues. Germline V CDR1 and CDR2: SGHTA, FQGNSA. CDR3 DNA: TGTGCCAGCAGCCTAGACAGGTCTCTAACTGAAGCTTTCTTT. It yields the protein CASSLDRSLTEAFF.

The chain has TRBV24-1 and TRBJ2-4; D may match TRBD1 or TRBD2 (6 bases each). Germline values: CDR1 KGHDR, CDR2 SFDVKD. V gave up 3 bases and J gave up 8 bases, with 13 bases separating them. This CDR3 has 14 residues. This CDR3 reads CATSDQGRGDIQYF. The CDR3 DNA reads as TGTGCCACCAGTGATCAGGGTAGGGGGGACATTCAGTACTTC.

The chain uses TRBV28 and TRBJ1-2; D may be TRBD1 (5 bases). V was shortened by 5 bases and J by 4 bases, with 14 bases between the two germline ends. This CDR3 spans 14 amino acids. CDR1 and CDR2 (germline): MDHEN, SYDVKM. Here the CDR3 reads CASSPYDRGYGYTF. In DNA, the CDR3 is TGTGCCAGCAGTCCCTACGACAGAGGCTATGGCTACACCTTC.

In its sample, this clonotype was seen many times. CDR3 sequence: CASSRPGVPGANVLTF. CDR3 in DNA: TGTGCCAGCAGCCGTCCGGGGGTTCCTGGGGCCAACGTCCTGACTTTC. V and J are TRBV7-9 and TRBJ2-6; a possible D gene is TRBD2 (6 bases). Trimming pared 5 bases from V and 2 bases from J, leaving 13 bases between. The CDR3 contains 16 residues. The germline gives CDR1 SEHNR, CDR2 FQNEAQ (reference sequence).

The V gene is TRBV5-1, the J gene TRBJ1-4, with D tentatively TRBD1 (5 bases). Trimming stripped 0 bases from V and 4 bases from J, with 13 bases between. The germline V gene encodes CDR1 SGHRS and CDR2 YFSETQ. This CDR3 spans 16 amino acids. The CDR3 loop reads CASSLGQGTLNEKLFF. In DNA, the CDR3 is TGCGCCAGCAGCTTGGGGCAGGGTACCCTTAATGAAAAACTGTTTTTT.

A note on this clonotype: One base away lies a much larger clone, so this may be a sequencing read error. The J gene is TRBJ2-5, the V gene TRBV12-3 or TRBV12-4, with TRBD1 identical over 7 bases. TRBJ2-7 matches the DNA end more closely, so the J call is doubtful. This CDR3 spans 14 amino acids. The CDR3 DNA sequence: TGTGCCAGCAGCTCCTCGGACAGGACCTACGAGCAGTACTTC. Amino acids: CASSSSDRTYEQYF.